The clone carrying this T cell receptor beta chain was observed a few times. Its antigen is as yet unknown. TCRdb passed the 5' RACE reads through MiXCR, listing each CDR3 protein once. The sample consists of about 400,000 distinct CDR3 sequences, around 20% of them appearing once. The source of the sample is a study of CD8 T cells in ankylosing spondylitis. Broader study findings: Significant enrichment of disease-linked clones was reportedly seen in matched ankylosing spondylitis synovial fluid.

The germline CDR1 and CDR2 sequences are SGHNT and YENEEA. V gave up 4 bases and J gave up 6 bases, with 11 bases separating them. The CDR3 is 13 amino acids. This TCR was recovered from a male donor with ankylosing spondylitis or in good health (not recorded which). Sequencing used blood, either unsorted or a sorted T cell fraction (not recorded which). V usage is TRBV11-3 and J usage is TRBJ2-3, with D perhaps matching TRBD1 or TRBD2 (5 bases each). The DNA of the CDR3 is TGTGCCAGCAGCTCCGGGGACGACGATACGCAGTATTTT. It translates to CASSSGDDDTQYF. Complete variable domain (other parts from reference TRBV11-3 and TRBJ2-3): EAGVVQSPRYKIIEKKQPVAFWCNPISGHNTLYWYLQNLGQGPELLIRYENEEAVDDSQLPKDRFSAERLKGVDSTLKIQPAELGDSAVYLCASSSGDDDTQYFGPGTRLTVL.